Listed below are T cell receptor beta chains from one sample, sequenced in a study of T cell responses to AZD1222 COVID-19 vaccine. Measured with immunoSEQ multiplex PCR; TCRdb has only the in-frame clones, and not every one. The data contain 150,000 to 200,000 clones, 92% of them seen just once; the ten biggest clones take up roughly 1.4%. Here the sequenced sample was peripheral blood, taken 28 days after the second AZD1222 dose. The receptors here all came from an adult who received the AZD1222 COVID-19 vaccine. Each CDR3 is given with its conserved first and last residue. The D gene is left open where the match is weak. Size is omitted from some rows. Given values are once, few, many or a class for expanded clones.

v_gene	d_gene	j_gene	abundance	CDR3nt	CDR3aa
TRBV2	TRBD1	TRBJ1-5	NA	TGTGCCAGCAGTAACGGACAGGGAGAACAGCCCCAGCATTTT	CASSNGQGEQPQHF
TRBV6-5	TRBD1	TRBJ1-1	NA	TGTGCCAGCAGTTACGGGGGACAGGTGGGGGACACTGAAGCTTTCTTT	CASSYGGQVGDTEAFF
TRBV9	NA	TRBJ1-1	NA	TGTGCCAGCAGCGTAGATTTGGTCACTGAAGCTTTCTTT	CASSVDLVTEAFF
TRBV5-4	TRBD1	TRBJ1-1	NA	TGTGCCAGCAGGGGGACAGGGAATGAAGCTTTCTTT	CASRGTGNEAFF
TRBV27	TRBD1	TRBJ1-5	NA	TGTGCCAGCAGTTCGAGACAGGGAAGTCAGCCCCAGCATTTT	CASSSRQGSQPQHF
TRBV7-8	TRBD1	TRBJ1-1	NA	TGTGCCAGCAGCGCCGGGACAGCTTATAACACTGAAGCTTTCTTT	CASSAGTAYNTEAFF
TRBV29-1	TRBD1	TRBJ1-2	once	TGCAGCGTTGAAACAGGGGGCCATGGCTACACCTTC	CSVETGGHGYTF
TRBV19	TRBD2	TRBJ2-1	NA	TGTGCCAGTAGTCTTAGCGGGAGGGTGTACAATGAGCAGTTCTTC	CASSLSGRVYNEQFF
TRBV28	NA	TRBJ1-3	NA	TGTGCCAGCAGTTTAAGAGGGGTCTCTGGAAACACCATATATTTT	CASSLRGVSGNTIYF
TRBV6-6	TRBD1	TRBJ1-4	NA	TGTGCCAGCCGGGTCAGGGGGGAAGAAAAACTGTTTTTT	CASRVRGEEKLFF
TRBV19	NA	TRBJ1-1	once	TGTGCCAGTAGTATTAAGTTTCAGGGCACTGAAGCTTTCTTT	CASSIKFQGTEAFF
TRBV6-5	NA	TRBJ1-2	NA	TGTGCCAGCAGGGGGCAGGGGAGCTACACCTTC	CASRGQGSYTF
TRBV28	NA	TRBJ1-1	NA	TGTGCCAGTACACAGGGTAAGGTCACTGAAGCTTTCTTT	CASTQGKVTEAFF
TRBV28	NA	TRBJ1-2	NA	TGTGCCAGCAGTTGGACCGGGACCTTGGCCGGCTACACCTTC	CASSWTGTLAGYTF
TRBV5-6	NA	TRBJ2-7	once	TGTGCCAGCAGCCTAGGGGGGGCGTCGTACGAGCAGTACTTC	CASSLGGASYEQYF
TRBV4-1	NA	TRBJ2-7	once	TGCGCCAGCAGCCAAGGTCTCCCCAGGGTTGGCTCCTACGAGCAGTACTTC	CASSQGLPRVGSYEQYF
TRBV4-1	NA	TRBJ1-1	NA	TGCGCCAGCAGCCAATCCGGGACACTTTCTTTGAACACTGAAGCTTTCTTT	CASSQSGTLSLNTEAFF
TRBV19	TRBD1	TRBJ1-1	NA	TGTGCCAGTAGTATACGAGGGCAGGGGGCGAGAAAAGCTTTCTTT	CASSIRGQGARKAFF
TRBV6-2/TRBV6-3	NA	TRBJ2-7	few	TGTGCCAGCAGTTACCCCGATCAAGTCTACGAGCAGTACTTC	CASSYPDQVYEQYF